This T cell receptor beta chain originates from a study of CD8+CD57+ T cells in acquired aplastic anemia. Overall study findings and caveats: Patients and controls had in common some 30 CD8+ CDR3 sequences.

This clonotype was seen ten or more times. The antigen is not known. V was shortened by 6 bases and J by 0 bases, with 13 bases between the two germline ends. CDR3 length equals 15 residues. TCR beta VDJ combinations and CDR3 sequences were profiled from genomic DNA. TCRdb passed the reads through MiXCR, listing each CDR3 protein once. Among some 140,000 distinct CDR3 sequences, roughly 49% were seen once, and the ten largest hold over 9.5%. All patients picked for sequencing had shown, by flow cytometry, an expansion of CD8+CD57+ cells. This sequence was found in a human donor with aplastic anemia. V usage is TRBV12-3 or TRBV12-4 and J usage is TRBJ2-3; D unresolved. Sequencing was carried out using sorted CD4+, CD8+, or CD8+CD57+ T cells (not recorded which) from PBMCs. As DNA, the CDR3 is TGTGCCAGCAGAGGGTCGCCTGAAAGCACAGATACGCAGTATTTT. Protein sequence: CASRGSPESTDTQYF.